The 20 T cell receptor beta chains below were found in one sample sequenced in a study of cytomegalovirus exposure and HLA in healthy donors. With 60 Vbeta and 13 Jbeta primers, the PCR was carried out. Sequenced by immunoSEQ multiplex PCR; TCRdb stores in-frame clones only, minus some. The data hold 180,000 or so clones, with roughly 85% observed a single time. The sequencing input was PBMCs. These receptors all stem from a man aged 18 to 35 in good health and CMV-seropositive.

The gene calls are TRBV5-1 and TRBJ2-7; 16 nucleotides align to TRBD2. Germline CDR1 and CDR2: SGHRS and YFSETQ. Trimming removed 0 bases from V and 0 bases from J; junction bases left unmatched: 3. CDR3 size: 18 residues. The CDR3 DNA reads TGCGCCAGCAGCTTGGGGGGACTAGCGGGGGGGAGCTCCTACGAGCAGTACTTC. Protein product: CASSLGGLAGGSSYEQYF.

The V gene is TRBV18, the J gene TRBJ2-7, with D perhaps TRBD2 (5 bases). The CDR3 is 12 residues long. The V end was cut by 2 bases, the J end by 8 bases, with 10 bases between. Germline loops: CDR1 KGHSH, CDR2 LQKENI. CDR3 sequence (DNA): TGTGCCAGCTCACCAAACGCGGGCCAGCAGTACTTC. Its translation: CASSPNAGQQYF.

This chain joins TRBV18 and TRBJ2-2; 11 bases align to TRBD1. Trimming removed 6 bases from V and 5 bases from J; junction bases left unmatched: 5. Germline loops: CDR1 KGHSH, CDR2 LQKENI. The CDR3 is made up of 15 amino acids. In nucleotides, the CDR3 is TGTGCCAGCTCGTCCGGGACAGGGGGTACCGGGGAGCTGTTTTTT. It is translated as CASSSGTGGTGELFF.

This clone was picked up a small number of times. The chain carries TRBV7-2 and TRBJ1-2; TRBD1 matches at 7 bases. CDR1 is SGHTA and CDR2 is FQGNSA in the germline V gene. The CDR3 totals 12 residues. J gave up 8 bases and V 5 bases, and 5 bases lay outside the gene matches. CDR3 sequence (DNA): TGTGCCAGCAGCCCGGGACAGTACGGCTACACCTTC. It yields the protein CASSPGQYGYTF.

The gene calls are TRBV6-5 and TRBJ2-7; D remains ambiguous. Per germline, CDR1 MNHEY and CDR2 SVGAGI. The CDR3 has 13 amino acids. V was cut by 2 bases and J by 4 bases, with 9 bases left in between. CDR3 DNA sequence: TGTGCCAGCAGTTACAACGGAGTATACGAGCAGTACTTC. This encodes CASSYNGVYEQYF.

The count of this clone is one. CDR3 nucleotide sequence: TGCGCCAGCAGCTTGGAGGGGGTTCCAGAGACCCAGTACTTC. Translating it yields CASSLEGVPETQYF. The J gene is TRBJ2-5, the V gene TRBV5-1; TRBD1 might be the D (6 bases). Deletions cut 0 bases from V and 4 bases from J, with 10 bases between. The CDR3 is made up of 14 amino acids. Germline V gene data show CDR1 as SGHRS and CDR2 as YFSETQ. The full variable domain, rest sourced from reference TRBV5-1 and TRBJ2-5, is KAGVTQTPRYLIKTRGQQVTLSCSPISGHRSVSWYQQTPGQGLQFLFEYFSETQRNKGNFPGRFSGRQFSNSRSEMNVSTLELGDSALYLCASSLEGVPETQYFGPGTRLLVL.

The chain recombines TRBV11-3 with TRBJ2-1, with 10 bases identical to TRBD1. Per the germline V gene, CDR1 is SGHNT and CDR2 is YENEEA. V shed 1 base and J 1 base; nucleotides not matched to a gene: 4. The CDR3 runs 17 residues. The CDR3 loop reads CASSLGDRGQSYNEQFF. CDR3 bases: TGTGCCAGCAGCTTAGGCGACAGGGGGCAATCCTACAATGAGCAGTTCTTC.

The gene calls are TRBV5-6 and TRBJ2-7; no reliable D call. Trimming removed 2 bases from V and 0 bases from J, with 9 bases in between. The germline V gene has CDR1 SGHDT and CDR2 YYEEEE. The CDR3 loop spans 14 amino acids. CDR3 sequence reads: CASSFGGNSYEQYF. DNA of the CDR3: TGTGCCAGCAGCTTTGGCGGAAACTCCTACGAGCAGTACTTC.

The chain joins TRBV30 to TRBJ1-2; 7 bases map to TRBD1. V shed 3 bases, J shed 5 bases, and the junction held 12 bases outside the gene matches. Germline V gene lookup returns CDR1 GTSNPN and CDR2 SVGIG (reference sequence). The CDR3 consists of 15 residues. The CDR3 nucleotides are TGTGCCTGGAGACTAACAGGGGACATTCGGTATGGCTACACCTTC. This codes for CAWRLTGDIRYGYTF.

The genes are TRBV5-1 and TRBJ1-4; 7 bases fit TRBD1. Trimming at V came to 1 base and at J to 6 bases, leaving 3 bases not matched to a gene. The CDR3 spans 14 residues. The germline V gene encodes CDR1 SGHRS and CDR2 YFSETQ. For the CDR3, the DNA is TGCGCCAGCAGCTTGAGGCAGGGGGATGAAAAACTGTTTTTT. This gives the protein CASSLRQGDEKLFF.

This clone was detected once. The rearrangement joins TRBV27 to TRBJ2-7; a possible D gene is TRBD1 (6 bases). CDR1 and CDR2 (germline): MNHEY, SMNVEV (reference sequence). The CDR3 extends over 16 amino acids. The V and J ends lost 4 bases and 3 bases respectively, with 19 bases between them. CDR3 loop: CASSSLLTGYFYEQYF. The DNA for the CDR3 is TGTGCCAGCAGTTCCCTCCTGACAGGTTACTTCTACGAGCAGTACTTC.

The J gene is TRBJ2-5, the V gene TRBV2; tentative D call: TRBD1 (6 bases). V was pared by 8 bases and J by 5 bases, with 12 bases between. This CDR3 has 12 residues. Looked up from germline, CDR1 is SNHLY and CDR2 is FYNNEI. The CDR3 coding sequence is TGTGCCAGCCGCCGGACAGCGGAGACCCAGTACTTC. Translation gives CASRRTAETQYF.

The V call is TRBV11-2, the J call TRBJ1-4; D gene uncertain. Per the germline V gene, CDR1 is SGHAT and CDR2 is FQNNGV. The V end was cut by 3 bases, the J end by 0 bases, with 5 bases between. The length of the CDR3 is 14 residues. The CDR3 nucleotides are TGTGCCAGCAGCTTGGAGGCAACTAATGAAAAACTGTTTTTT. Protein: CASSLEATNEKLFF.

The chain combines TRBV30 with TRBJ2-7, with a tentative D call TRBD1 (6 bases). The CDR3 length is 13 residues. From germline, CDR1 is GTSNPN and CDR2 SVGIG (reference sequence). Trimming removed 0 bases at V and 4 bases at J, with 10 bases between. CDR3 loop: CAWSVRGAYEQYF. The CDR3 DNA follows: TGTGCCTGGAGTGTCAGGGGCGCGTACGAGCAGTACTTC. Full variable domain (missing parts from reference TRBV30 and TRBJ2-7): SQTIHQWPATLVQPVGSPLSLECTVEGTSNPNLYWYRQAAGRGLQLLFYSVGIGQISSEVPQNLSASRPQDRQFILSSKKLLLSDSGFYLCAWSVRGAYEQYFGPGTRLTVT.

The chain links TRBV14 to TRBJ2-5; 9 bases are a match to TRBD2. CDR3 length equals 18 residues. The junction had 12 bases not matched to a gene; V was cut back by 4 bases and J by 0 bases. Germline lookup yields CDR1 SGHDN and CDR2 FVKESK. In DNA form, the CDR3 reads TGTGCCAGCAGCCCGACCTTTGCTAGCGGGAAGTACCAAGAGACCCAGTACTTC. It codes for CASSPTFASGKYQETQYF.

CDR3 loop: CASSYGTGSYEQYF. The CDR3 DNA is TGCGCCAGCAGCTATGGGACAGGTTCCTACGAGCAGTACTTC. J is TRBJ2-5 and V is TRBV5-1; 8 bases fit TRBD1. The DNA end favors TRBJ2-7, so the J call may be wrong. This CDR3 is 14 amino acids long. Germline V gene lookup returns CDR1 SGHRS and CDR2 YFSETQ.

This rearrangement joins TRBV29-1 to TRBJ2-7; D is uncertain. Trimming removed 0 bases at V and 2 bases at J, with 5 bases between. Germline assignment: CDR1 SQVTM and CDR2 ANQGSEA. The CDR3 totals 12 residues. In DNA form, the CDR3 reads TGCAGCGTTGAAGACACTACCTACGAGCAGTACTTC. This encodes CSVEDTTYEQYF.

This clone was detected a few times. The CDR3 DNA follows: TGTGCCAGCTCGGTAGCGAACACTGAAGCTTTCTTT. It translates to CASSVANTEAFF. The chain recombines TRBV19 with TRBJ1-1; D is undetermined. V was trimmed by 9 bases and J by 1 base, leaving 9 bases between them. Germline V gene sequence: CDR1 LNHDA, CDR2 SQIVND (reference sequence). The CDR3 contains 12 residues. Together with reference TRBV19 and TRBJ1-1, the CDR3 gives the full variable domain: DGGITQSPKYLFRKEGQNVTLSCEQNLNHDAMYWYRQDPGQGLRLIYYSQIVNDFQKGDIAEGYSVSREKKESFPLTVTSAQKNPTAFYLCASSVANTEAFFGQGTRLTVV.

CDR3 residues: CASSQGGYEQYF. The CDR3 DNA reads as TGCGCCAGCAGCCAGGGGGGTTACGAGCAGTACTTC. The chain employs TRBV5-1 and TRBJ2-7; D is perhaps TRBD1 (7 bases). The germline CDR1 and CDR2 sequences are SGHRS and YFSETQ. The CDR3 covers 12 residues. V lost 4 bases and J lost 4, with 9 bases in between.

With regard to this clone: An end of the junction differs from the germline gene, which may be a read error. The chain links TRBV7-9 to TRBJ2-7, with TRBD1 matching over 7 bases. The V gene's germline CDR1 is SEHNR and CDR2 FQNEAQ (reference sequence). This CDR3 has 15 amino acids. The CDR3 DNA follows: TGTTCCAGCAGCTTAGGTCCGACAGGGTCCTACGAGCAGTACTTC. Its translation: CSSSLGPTGSYEQYF.